A selection of T cell receptor beta chains follows, all from one sample in a study of T cells in narcolepsy. The method was immunoSEQ multiplex PCR; TCRdb's version includes in-frame clones alone and lacks a portion of them. Of some 30,000 clones listed, about nine tenths were seen once; the top ten hold more than 0.65%. The sample consisted of CD45RA- memory CD4+ T cells from PBMCs. Receptors were obtained from a human donor with narcolepsy. Each CDR3 is given with its conserved first and last residue. Fields, in order: J gene, clone size, D gene, V gene, CDR3 DNA, CDR3 protein. D genes are given only for firm matches. Clone size appears in some rows only: once, few, many, or a class for an expanded clone.

j_call: TRBJ2-7; clone_size: .; d_call: .; v_call: TRBV27; cdr3_nt: TGTGCCAGCAGTTCGCACTCCTACGAGCAGTACTTC; cdr3_aa: CASSSHSYEQYF
j_call: TRBJ2-7; clone_size: .; d_call: .; v_call: TRBV7-2; cdr3_nt: TGTGCCAGCAGCTTCCCGACTGTCTACGAGCAGTACTTC; cdr3_aa: CASSFPTVYEQYF
j_call: TRBJ2-5; clone_size: once; d_call: .; v_call: TRBV7-2; cdr3_nt: TGTGCCAGCAGCTCCTCCGTTTGGTCCCAGTACTTC; cdr3_aa: CASSSSVWSQYF
j_call: TRBJ2-3; clone_size: .; d_call: .; v_call: TRBV30; cdr3_nt: TGTGCCCGGAGTTCCAATGGGGATACGCAGTATTTT; cdr3_aa: CARSSNGDTQYF
j_call: TRBJ2-1; clone_size: .; d_call: TRBD2; v_call: TRBV7-6; cdr3_nt: TGTGCCAGCAGCTTAGAGTCTACAGCGGGAGCACAAAGCTCCTACAATGAGCAGTTCTTC; cdr3_aa: CASSLESTAGAQSSYNEQFF
j_call: TRBJ1-2; clone_size: few; d_call: .; v_call: TRBV19; cdr3_nt: TGTGCCAGTAGTATCTCAGTATATGGCTACACCTTC; cdr3_aa: CASSISVYGYTF
j_call: TRBJ1-4; clone_size: once; d_call: .; v_call: TRBV12-5; cdr3_nt: TGTGCTAGTGGTTTGGTTACGGGAACAGCAACTAATGAAAAACTGTTTTTT; cdr3_aa: CASGLVTGTATNEKLFF
j_call: TRBJ1-2; clone_size: .; d_call: .; v_call: TRBV5-5; cdr3_nt: TGTGCCAGCAGCTTGCTGGCAAAGGGCTACACCTTC; cdr3_aa: CASSLLAKGYTF
j_call: TRBJ1-2; clone_size: .; d_call: TRBD1; v_call: TRBV10-3; cdr3_nt: TGTGCCATCAGTGAAAGGGACAGGGGTACCTATGGCTACACCTTC; cdr3_aa: CAISERDRGTYGYTF
j_call: TRBJ1-1; clone_size: .; d_call: TRBD1; v_call: TRBV5-4; cdr3_nt: TGTGCCAGCAGCTCCGGACAGGGGCTGAATGAAGCTTTCTTT; cdr3_aa: CASSSGQGLNEAFF
j_call: TRBJ2-5; clone_size: .; d_call: .; v_call: TRBV10-3; cdr3_nt: TGTGCCATCAGTGCAAACGGGGCCCGTCAAGAGACCCAGTACTTC; cdr3_aa: CAISANGARQETQYF
j_call: TRBJ2-7; clone_size: .; d_call: .; v_call: TRBV5-6; cdr3_nt: TGTGCCAGCAGTCGCGGACGGGTAAAGCGCGAGCAGTACTTC; cdr3_aa: CASSRGRVKREQYF
j_call: TRBJ2-5; clone_size: .; d_call: .; v_call: TRBV15; cdr3_nt: TGTGCCACCAGCACGCCAGGCGGCCAAGAGACCCAGTACTTC; cdr3_aa: CATSTPGGQETQYF
j_call: TRBJ1-2; clone_size: .; d_call: .; v_call: TRBV15; cdr3_nt: TGTGCCACCAGCCTATCCGGTTTGAGCTATGGCTACACCTTC; cdr3_aa: CATSLSGLSYGYTF
j_call: TRBJ1-2; clone_size: .; d_call: .; v_call: TRBV7-2; cdr3_nt: TGTGCCAGCAGCTTAGGACGGGGGTATGGCTACACCTTC; cdr3_aa: CASSLGRGYGYTF
j_call: TRBJ1-5; clone_size: .; d_call: .; v_call: TRBV18; cdr3_nt: TGTGCCAGCTCACAAGAATATAGCAATCAGCCCCAGCATTTT; cdr3_aa: CASSQEYSNQPQHF
j_call: TRBJ2-1; clone_size: .; d_call: .; v_call: TRBV4-3; cdr3_nt: TGCGCCAGCAGCCAAGCCACGGGGCGCGATGAGCAGTTCTTC; cdr3_aa: CASSQATGRDEQFF
j_call: TRBJ2-1; clone_size: once; d_call: TRBD2; v_call: TRBV7-3; cdr3_nt: TGTGCCAGCAGCTCGACTAGCGGGCTACGGCAGTTCTTC; cdr3_aa: CASSSTSGLRQFF
j_call: TRBJ1-2; clone_size: once; d_call: TRBD1; v_call: TRBV5-6; cdr3_nt: TGTGCCAGCAGCTTGGGGACAGGGCATAACTATGGCTACACCTTC; cdr3_aa: CASSLGTGHNYGYTF
j_call: TRBJ2-1; clone_size: .; d_call: TRBD2; v_call: TRBV5-1; cdr3_nt: TGCGCCAGCAGCATTCTAGCGGGGGGCTACAATGAGCAGTTCTTC; cdr3_aa: CASSILAGGYNEQFF
j_call: TRBJ2-1; clone_size: once; d_call: .; v_call: TRBV15; cdr3_nt: TGTGCCACCAGCAGAGGGACCCACAATGAGCAGTTCTTC; cdr3_aa: CATSRGTHNEQFF
j_call: TRBJ2-7; clone_size: .; d_call: .; v_call: TRBV7-2; cdr3_nt: TGTGCCAGCAGCTTCCGTTCCGGGTCTAGCTCCTACGAGCAGTACTTC; cdr3_aa: CASSFRSGSSSYEQYF
j_call: TRBJ1-6; clone_size: once; d_call: TRBD1; v_call: TRBV9; cdr3_nt: TGTGCCAGCAGGCGGAAAGGGGGCGCTTATAATTCACCCCTCCACTTT; cdr3_aa: CASRRKGGAYNSPLHF
j_call: TRBJ2-1; clone_size: .; d_call: .; v_call: TRBV29-1; cdr3_nt: TGCAGCTCGTCGACAGGATTTTACAATGAGCAGTTCTTC; cdr3_aa: CSSSTGFYNEQFF
j_call: TRBJ2-7; clone_size: once; d_call: TRBD1; v_call: TRBV4-3; cdr3_nt: TGCGCCAGCAGCCCGGGACAGGTTAGATCCGAGCAGTACTTC; cdr3_aa: CASSPGQVRSEQYF
j_call: TRBJ2-7; clone_size: few; d_call: TRBD2; v_call: TRBV7-2; cdr3_nt: TGTGCCAGCAGCTTAGAGCGGGGGGGCGGGTACGAGCAGTACTTC; cdr3_aa: CASSLERGGGYEQYF
j_call: TRBJ1-2; clone_size: .; d_call: .; v_call: TRBV18; cdr3_nt: TGTGCCAGCTCACCAGACAGGCCAGACGTCTATGGCTACACCTTC; cdr3_aa: CASSPDRPDVYGYTF
j_call: TRBJ2-1; clone_size: .; d_call: TRBD2; v_call: TRBV18; cdr3_nt: TGTGCCAGCTCACTGCTAGCGGGGGACAATGAGCAGTTCTTC; cdr3_aa: CASSLLAGDNEQFF
j_call: TRBJ2-2; clone_size: .; d_call: TRBD1; v_call: TRBV29-1; cdr3_nt: TGCAGCGTCCGTGAACAGGGACAGACCGGGGAGCTGTTTTTT; cdr3_aa: CSVREQGQTGELFF
j_call: TRBJ2-5; clone_size: .; d_call: .; v_call: TRBV20-1; cdr3_nt: TGCAGTGCTAGAGATGGGCAGACCCAGTACTTC; cdr3_aa: CSARDGQTQYF
j_call: TRBJ2-6; clone_size: .; d_call: TRBD1; v_call: TRBV2; cdr3_nt: TGTGCCAGCAGCCCGGGACAGGGAAGCTCTGGGGCCAACGTCCTGACTTTC; cdr3_aa: CASSPGQGSSGANVLTF
j_call: TRBJ2-3; clone_size: once; d_call: .; v_call: TRBV10-3; cdr3_nt: TGTGCCATCAGTGATACCGCAGATACGCAGTATTTT; cdr3_aa: CAISDTADTQYF
j_call: TRBJ1-2; clone_size: .; d_call: .; v_call: TRBV6-5; cdr3_nt: TGTGCCAACGATTTACGTGGGAAGCAGAACTATGGCTACACCTTC; cdr3_aa: CANDLRGKQNYGYTF
j_call: TRBJ1-3; clone_size: .; d_call: TRBD1; v_call: TRBV18; cdr3_nt: TGTGCCAGCTCACCACCTGGGACAGGGAAGAACACCATATATTTT; cdr3_aa: CASSPPGTGKNTIYF
j_call: TRBJ2-1; clone_size: .; d_call: TRBD2; v_call: TRBV27; cdr3_nt: TGTGCCAGCAGAAAAGCGGGAGCATCGGGCAATGAGCAGTTCTTC; cdr3_aa: CASRKAGASGNEQFF
j_call: TRBJ1-2; clone_size: .; d_call: TRBD1; v_call: TRBV29-1; cdr3_nt: TGCAGCGTGCAGACAGGGGTTACAACCTATGGCTACACCTTC; cdr3_aa: CSVQTGVTTYGYTF
j_call: TRBJ2-3; clone_size: .; d_call: TRBD2; v_call: TRBV7-8; cdr3_nt: TGTGCCAGCAGCCCCTATAGCGGGAGAGGGGTTACGCAGTATTTT; cdr3_aa: CASSPYSGRGVTQYF
j_call: TRBJ2-1; clone_size: once; d_call: TRBD2; v_call: TRBV7-9; cdr3_nt: TGTGCCAGCAGCCGAGATAGCGGGGGGGCCAACCTCTTC; cdr3_aa: CASSRDSGGANLF
j_call: TRBJ2-3; clone_size: once; d_call: .; v_call: TRBV7-2; cdr3_nt: TGTGCCAGCAGCTCGAGCCGCACAGATACGCAGTATTTT; cdr3_aa: CASSSSRTDTQYF
j_call: TRBJ1-1; clone_size: .; d_call: .; v_call: TRBV9; cdr3_nt: TGTGCCAGCAGCGTTCGTTTAGACACCCCTGAAGCTTTCTTT; cdr3_aa: CASSVRLDTPEAFF
j_call: TRBJ1-1; clone_size: .; d_call: .; v_call: TRBV5-1; cdr3_nt: TGCGCCAGCAGCTTGGTCGGGGGCCTGAACACTGAAGCTTTCTTT; cdr3_aa: CASSLVGGLNTEAFF
j_call: TRBJ2-3; clone_size: .; d_call: .; v_call: TRBV13; cdr3_nt: TGTGCCAGCAGCTTCCGTGCCCGTAACACAGATACGCAGTATTTT; cdr3_aa: CASSFRARNTDTQYF
j_call: TRBJ2-7; clone_size: .; d_call: .; v_call: TRBV27; cdr3_nt: TGTGCCACCTTTATTAACCCTACTCAATCCTACGAGCAGTACTTC; cdr3_aa: CATFINPTQSYEQYF